The 32 T cell receptor beta chains listed next were all sequenced from one sample in a study of regulatory T cells in long-lasting Graves disease. The TCR beta library used iRepertoire HTBI primers with Arm-PCR amplification of CDR3. Via MiXCR, TCRdb re-called the multiplex PCR reads, giving one row per CDR3 protein. The sample includes a few hundred thousand distinct CDR3 sequences, approximately 22% seen only once; the top ten take 13% to 15%. Time point in this sample: persistent/refractory GD, antithyroid drugs over 5 years with positive TRAb. There was RNA extracted from PBMCs, and the TCR library was made from it. The sequencing used peripheral blood mononuclear cells (PBMCs), collected when the disease was refractory, from a patient treated with antithyroid drugs. Receptors originate from a female donor with Graves disease.

This clonotype was counted between two and nine times. CDR3 sequence (DNA): TGTGCCAGCAGTTATCCCAACAATGAGCAGTTCTTC. Translation gives CASSYPNNEQFF. The rearrangement links TRBV27 to TRBJ2-1; no reliable D call. Germline CDR1 MNHEY, CDR2 SMNVEV (reference sequence). The CDR3 has 12 residues. V lost 4 bases and J 5 bases, leaving 6 bases between the germline ends.

V gene TRBV28 combines with J gene TRBJ2-1; 7 nucleotides line up with TRBD1. The CDR3 extends over 15 amino acids. Germline V CDR1 and CDR2: MDHEN, SYDVKM. V trimming: 5 bases; J trimming: 2 bases; junction bases outside the gene matches: 6. CDR3 amino acids: CASSPTGPTYNEQFF. The DNA of the CDR3 is TGTGCCAGCAGTCCGACAGGGCCTACCTACAATGAGCAGTTCTTC.

This clonotype was seen many times. The genes are TRBV20-1 and TRBJ2-5; 9 bases match TRBD1. CDR3 length: 13 amino acids. CDR1 is DFQATT, CDR2 SNEGSKA, per germline (reference sequence). CDR3 coding DNA: TGCAGCGCGGACAGGGGTGGTCGGGAGACCCAGTACTTC. Translation: CSADRGGRETQYF.

This clonotype was counted many times. The V gene is TRBV28, the J gene TRBJ1-1, with TRBD1 matching 7 bases. The CDR3 runs to 12 residues. Germline V CDR1 and CDR2: MDHEN, SYDVKM. J was trimmed by 4 bases and V by 8 bases; bases with no gene match: 4. DNA of the CDR3: TGTGCCAGCGGACAGGAGGGCACTGAAGCTTTCTTT. Protein sequence: CASGQEGTEAFF.

This clonotype was seen ten or more times. J is TRBJ2-7 and V is TRBV28, with 9 bases aligning to TRBD1. This CDR3 contains 14 residues. The germline gives CDR1 MDHEN, CDR2 SYDVKM. V was clipped by 2 bases and J by 6 bases; unmatched bases: 5. The CDR3 is CASSLGQGIFEQYF. In DNA, the CDR3 is TGTGCCAGCAGTTTAGGACAGGGGATCTTCGAGCAGTACTTC.

This clonotype was observed many times. This sequence joins TRBV6-2 or TRBV6-3 and TRBJ2-6, with 8 positions matching TRBD2. Germline-derived CDR1 and CDR2 are MNHEY and SVGEGT. J was trimmed by 3 bases and V by 5 bases; bases with no gene match: 9. This CDR3 spans 17 amino acids. CDR3 amino acids: CASSVTPGGVGANVLTF. CDR3 DNA sequence: TGTGCCAGCAGTGTAACCCCCGGGGGGGTTGGGGCCAACGTCCTGACTTTC.

The table lists this clonotype with many counts. This chain uses TRBV28 with TRBJ1-2; TRBD1 aligns across 10 bases. Germline-derived CDR1 and CDR2 are MDHEN and SYDVKM. The CDR3 is 14 residues long. J gave up 8 bases and V 6 bases, and 9 bases lay outside the gene matches. The CDR3 nucleotides are TGTGCCAGCAGAGAGACAGGGGGCGCCGGGGGCTACACCTTC. It is translated as CASRETGGAGGYTF.

This clonotype was seen a few times. This chain joins TRBV27 and TRBJ2-7; 8 bases map to TRBD1. J was trimmed by 5 bases and V by 3 bases; bases with no gene match: 9. Germline V gene sequence: CDR1 MNHEY, CDR2 SMNVEV (reference sequence). CDR3 length: 15 residues. The CDR3, as DNA: TGTGCCAGCAGTTTCACGGCAGGGGGCCTCAACGAGCAGTACTTC. Protein sequence: CASSFTAGGLNEQYF.

Comments on this clonotype: A read error may be the cause here, since a much bigger clone is one base away. The CDR3 sequence is CASSYSRQTDTEAFF. DNA for the CDR3: TGTGCCAGCAGTTACTCGAGACAGACGGACACTGAAGCTTTCTTT. The chain couples TRBV6-5 to TRBJ1-1, with D tentatively TRBD1 (5 bases). Germline values: CDR1 MNHEY, CDR2 SVGAGI. The V gene lost 0 bases and the J gene lost 3 bases, with 11 bases spanning the gap. This CDR3 region has 15 residues.

This clonotype has only a few counts. At one end, the junction sequence differs from germline, possibly due to a read error. This rearrangement joins TRBV27 to TRBJ1-1; 7 bases are a match to TRBD1. The CDR3 contains 16 residues. Germline V gene data show CDR1 as MNHEY and CDR2 as SMNVEV (reference sequence). CDR3 sequence (DNA): TGTGCCAGCAGTCCGACCTTGGGACAGTTGAACGCTGAAGCTTTCTTT. This translates into CASSPTLGQLNAEAFF.

Points on this clonotype: This may stem from a read error, because a much larger clone lies one nucleotide away. This chain connects TRBV12-3 or TRBV12-4 to TRBJ1-5; D may be TRBD1 (6 bases). Deletions cut 6 bases from V and 0 bases from J, with 12 bases between. This CDR3 has 15 amino acids. CDR3 DNA sequence: TGTGCCAGCAGCCGAAGGGGGTTTAGCAATCAGCCCCAGCATTTT. As protein: CASSRRGFSNQPQHF.

Regarding this clonotype: A much larger clone is a single base away; this may be a read error. The V gene is TRBV28, the J gene TRBJ2-5, with 10 bases aligning to TRBD1. The length of the CDR3 is 14 residues. Germline CDR1 is MDHEN and CDR2 is SYDVKM. V lost 9 bases and J lost 2; bases outside the gene matches: 6. The CDR3 region is CARLDRGGQETQYF. As DNA, the CDR3 is TGTGCCAGGTTGGACAGGGGGGGTCAAGAGACCCAGTACTTC.

This clonotype was recorded a few times. This rearrangement joins TRBV2 to TRBJ2-1; either TRBD1 or TRBD2 may fit D (6 bases each). V lost 6 bases, J lost 4 bases, and 19 bases lay in between. The CDR3 loop spans 16 amino acids. CDR1 and CDR2 from the germline V gene are SNHLY and FYNNEI. The CDR3 DNA is TGTGCCAGCAGCCCAGCCCGGGGGCTGGATTACAATGAGCAGTTCTTC. Its protein product is CASSPARGLDYNEQFF. Looking up the rest from reference TRBV2 and TRBJ2-1 gives the full variable domain: EPEVTQTPSHQVTQMGQEVILRCVPISNHLYFYWYRQILGQKVEFLVSFYNNEISEKSEIFDDQFSVERPDGSNFTLKIRSTKLEDSAMYFCASSPARGLDYNEQFFGPGTRLTVL.

Many counts were recorded for this clonotype. The chain joins TRBV12-3 or TRBV12-4 to TRBJ1-2; no clear D. Trimming took off 5 bases at V and 4 bases at J, with 20 bases between the two ends. CDR3 length: 16 residues. The chain's CDR3 is CASSPSKLPPTYGYTF. CDR3 coding DNA: TGTGCCAGCAGTCCGTCGAAGCTCCCCCCAACCTATGGCTACACCTTC.

V and J are TRBV19 and TRBJ1-1; D not resolved. The CDR3 totals 11 residues. Germline CDR1 LNHDA, CDR2 SQIVND (reference sequence). The chain's CDR3 is CATRKNTEAFF. The CDR3 nucleotides are TGTGCGACGAGGAAGAACACTGAAGCTTTCTTT.

The chain carries TRBV6-1 and TRBJ1-2; perhaps TRBD1 as D (5 bases). Trimming left V 6 bases short and J 3 bases short, with 11 bases between. The V gene's germline CDR1 is MNHNS and CDR2 SASEGT. The CDR3 has 13 amino acids. CDR3 sequence (DNA): TGTGCCAGCAGCCACCGCAGGGACTATGGCTACACCTTC. This codes for CASSHRRDYGYTF.

The V and J genes are TRBV5-1 and TRBJ1-4; 8 nucleotides match TRBD1. The V gene end was trimmed by 4 bases and the J gene end by 7 bases; junction bases not matched to a gene: 6. Germline values: CDR1 SGHRS, CDR2 YFSETQ. The CDR3 length is 14 residues. CDR3 region: CASSPGQATEKLFF. As DNA, the CDR3 is TGCGCCAGCAGCCCGGGACAGGCGACTGAAAAACTGTTTTTT.

This chain joins TRBV10-3 and TRBJ2-7, with 10 bases lining up with TRBD2. The CDR3 length is 17 residues. The ends lost 2 bases at V and 7 bases at J; junction bases unmatched: 14. Germline CDR1 ENHRY, CDR2 SYGVKD. Here the CDR3 reads CAISERSMSGRADEQYF. CDR3 bases: TGTGCCATCAGTGAGAGGAGTATGAGCGGGAGGGCAGATGAGCAGTACTTC.

This clonotype was recorded at least ten times. The chain employs TRBV28 and TRBJ1-2; 9 nucleotides line up with TRBD1. Germline-derived CDR1 and CDR2 are MDHEN and SYDVKM. Trimming took 2 bases from V and 4 from J; bases not matched to a gene: 2. CDR3 length equals 14 residues. The CDR3 nucleotides are TGTGCCAGCAGTTTACTACAGGGGGCCTATGGCTACACCTTC. This codes for CASSLLQGAYGYTF.

In its sample, this clonotype was seen many times. The chain has TRBV28 and TRBJ1-2; D is undetermined. CDR3 size: 13 residues. Germline loops: CDR1 MDHEN, CDR2 SYDVKM. With 7 bases removed from V and 6 bases from J, the gap between germline ends came to 15 bases. CDR3 nucleotide sequence: TGTGCCAGCAACCCCGTTGGGAGGGATGGCTACACCTTC. Encoded protein: CASNPVGRDGYTF.

The gene calls are TRBV11-2 and TRBJ1-1; D is undetermined. CDR1 SGHAT and CDR2 FQNNGV come from the germline V gene. This CDR3 contains 15 residues. The ends were cut back, 5 bases at V and 3 bases at J, with 16 bases in the middle. The CDR3 region is CASSPRPAVDTEAFF. The DNA for the CDR3 is TGTGCCAGCAGCCCCCGTCCAGCCGTGGACACTGAAGCTTTCTTT.

On this clonotype itself: Possible read error: a much larger clone is one base away. The chain carries TRBV2 and TRBJ2-4, with 11 bases identical to TRBD1. The germline CDR1 and CDR2 sequences are SNHLY and FYNNEI. The CDR3 contains 13 residues. Trimming removed 6 bases from V and 5 bases from J; junction bases left unmatched: 0. The chain's CDR3 is CASRDRGQNIQYF. In DNA form, the CDR3 reads TGTGCCAGCAGGGACAGGGGGCAAAACATTCAGTACTTC.

Many counts were recorded for this clonotype. This chain joins TRBV19 and TRBJ2-2; 9 bases align to TRBD2. This CDR3 has 15 amino acids. Germline loops: CDR1 LNHDA, CDR2 SQIVND (reference sequence). Trimming took 5 bases from V and 4 from J; bases not matched to a gene: 5. The CDR3 here is CASSPGTSLTGELFF. DNA of the CDR3: TGTGCCAGTAGTCCCGGGACTAGCCTCACCGGGGAGCTGTTTTTT.

The chain recombines TRBV4-2 with TRBJ2-7, with 11 bases aligning to TRBD2. The CDR3 runs 16 residues. The trim removed 0 bases at V and 5 bases at J, leaving 6 bases unmatched. Germline assignment: CDR1 LGHNA and CDR2 YNFKEQ. The CDR3 loop is CASSQDLAGGSDEQYF. CDR3 nucleotides: TGTGCCAGCAGCCAAGACCTAGCGGGAGGATCGGACGAGCAGTACTTC.

This clonotype occurred many times. The chain couples TRBV2 to TRBJ2-7, with unresolved D. The germline V and J ends were trimmed by 8 bases and 3 bases, with 11 bases remaining between them. Germline lookup yields CDR1 SNHLY and CDR2 FYNNEI. This CDR3 spans 12 amino acids. The chain's CDR3 is CASDQESYEQYF. In DNA form, the CDR3 reads TGTGCCAGCGACCAAGAAAGCTACGAGCAGTACTTC. The full variable domain, its missing parts supplied by reference TRBV2 and TRBJ2-7, is EPEVTQTPSHQVTQMGQEVILRCVPISNHLYFYWYRQILGQKVEFLVSFYNNEISEKSEIFDDQFSVERPDGSNFTLKIRSTKLEDSAMYFCASDQESYEQYFGPGTRLTVT.

In its sample, this clonotype was seen many times. V usage is TRBV7-8 and J usage is TRBJ2-1, with TRBD2 matching 9 bases. The CDR3 has 16 amino acids. Germline values: CDR1 SGHVS, CDR2 FQNEAQ. With V trimmed by 4 bases and J by 5 bases, 9 bases remained unmatched. The DNA for the CDR3 is TGTGCCAGCAGCTCGACCCGGGGACTAGCCAACAATGAGCAGTTCTTC. Protein: CASSSTRGLANNEQFF.

This clonotype was detected a few times. The chain employs TRBV27 and TRBJ1-3, with D perhaps matching TRBD1 (6 bases). Germline V lookup: CDR1 MNHEY, CDR2 SMNVEV (reference sequence). Trimming shortened V by 0 bases and J by 2 bases, and 11 bases separated the two germline ends. The CDR3 runs 16 residues. Written as DNA, the CDR3 is TGTGCCAGCAGTTTATCATGGGGGGCGGCTGGAAACACCATATATTTT. Residues: CASSLSWGAAGNTIYF.

The J gene is TRBJ1-1, the V gene TRBV27; 8 bases agree with TRBD1. V was clipped by 7 bases and J by 7 bases; unmatched bases: 8. The germline V gene encodes CDR1 MNHEY and CDR2 SMNVEV (reference sequence). CDR3 length: 13 amino acids. CDR3 amino acids: CASKRTGFDEAFF. The CDR3 DNA reads TGTGCCAGCAAGAGGACAGGGTTTGATGAAGCTTTCTTT.

This clonotype was picked up many times. The V gene is TRBV29-1, the J gene TRBJ1-1; D is undetermined. Trimming took 0 bases from V and 5 from J, leaving 4 bases between them. CDR1 is SQVTM, CDR2 ANQGSEA, per germline. The CDR3 has 11 amino acids. The CDR3 is CSVEDLTEAFF. The CDR3 bases are TGCAGCGTTGAAGATCTGACTGAAGCTTTCTTT.

The rearrangement joins TRBV28 to TRBJ2-1, with D unresolved. V was pared by 2 bases and J by 0 bases, with 8 bases between. Germline V gene lookup returns CDR1 MDHEN and CDR2 SYDVKM. This CDR3 comprises 15 residues. CDR3: CASSLPVGSYNEQFF. The CDR3 DNA is TGTGCCAGCAGTTTACCAGTCGGCTCCTACAATGAGCAGTTCTTC.

Ten or more counts support this clonotype. The V and J genes are TRBV6-5 and TRBJ2-7, with a weak D call TRBD2 (7 bases). This CDR3 spans 15 amino acids. Germline CDR1 and CDR2: MNHEY and SVGAGI. The ends were cut back, 0 bases at V and 2 bases at J, with 11 bases in the middle. As DNA, the CDR3 is TGTGCCAGCAGTTACTCGGGGGCGGGGGCCTACGAGCAGTACTTC. Its protein product is CASSYSGAGAYEQYF.

This clonotype was found many times. This chain links TRBV20-1 with TRBJ2-7, with D unclear. Germline lookup yields CDR1 DFQATT and CDR2 SNEGSKA (reference sequence). V gave up 7 bases and J gave up 3 bases, with 10 bases separating them. The CDR3 extends over 11 amino acids. CDR3 DNA: TGCAGTGGTAGTCAAAACTACGAGCAGTACTTC. Translating it yields CSGSQNYEQYF.